This T cell receptor beta chain derives from a study of blood T cell repertoires in COVID-19. Study information: The study drew acute and convalescent COVID-19 samples from the United States, Italy and Spain. T cells, B-cell-depleted T cells, or PBMCs supplied cDNA or gDNA.

Enrolment of Seattle patients took place during active infection, and they were followed longitudinally. The length of the CDR3 is 14 residues. V was trimmed by 7 bases and J by 6 bases, leaving 19 bases between them. Germline loops: CDR1 SEHNR, CDR2 FQNEAQ (reference sequence). As processed by the authors: For nucleated cells, counts were estimated from reference gene primer amplification. Profiled with immunoSEQ multiplex PCR; TCRdb holds only in-frame clones, not every one. V and J calls and clone size follow that table, whereas D and trimming were derived from the DNA. The sample records around 360,000 clones, approximately 89% being singletons.

The TCR was taken from a woman aged 30 to 39 with COVID-19, enrolled during active disease. Sequencing was done on a sample of peripheral blood. This rearrangement joins TRBV7-9 to TRBJ2-7; tentative D call: TRBD1 (7 bases). The CDR3 region is CASTYEEGAGEQYF. As DNA, the CDR3 is TGTGCCAGCACCTACGAGGAGGGGGCGGGCGAGCAGTACTTC.